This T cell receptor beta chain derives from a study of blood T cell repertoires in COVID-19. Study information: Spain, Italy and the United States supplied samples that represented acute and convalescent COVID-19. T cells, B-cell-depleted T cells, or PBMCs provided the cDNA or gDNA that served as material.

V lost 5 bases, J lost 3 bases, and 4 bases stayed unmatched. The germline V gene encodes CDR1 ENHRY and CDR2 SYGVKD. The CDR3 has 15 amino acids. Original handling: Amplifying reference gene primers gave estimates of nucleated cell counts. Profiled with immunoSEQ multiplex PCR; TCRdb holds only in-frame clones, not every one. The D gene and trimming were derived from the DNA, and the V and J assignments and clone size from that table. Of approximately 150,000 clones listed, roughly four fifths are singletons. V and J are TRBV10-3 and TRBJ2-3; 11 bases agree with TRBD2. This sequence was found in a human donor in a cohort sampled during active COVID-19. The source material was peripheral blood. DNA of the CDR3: TGTGCCATCAGTACCTTAGCGGGAGGGACAGATACGCAGTATTTT. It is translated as CAISTLAGGTDTQYF.